The 32 T cell receptor beta chains below were found in one sample sequenced in a study of blood T cell repertoires in COVID-19. This table comes from immunoSEQ multiplex PCR, and its TCRdb copy is limited to in-frame clones, with some not included. This table holds roughly 100,000 clones, under 75% found once. The sequenced material came from peripheral blood. The receptors here all came from a man at least 80 years old with acute or convalescent COVID-19.

V gene TRBV12-2 combines with J gene TRBJ1-1. TRBV12-2 has pseudogene status. The CDR3 totals 13 residues. CDR3 in amino acids: CASRLAGGGEAFF. CDR3 in DNA: TGTGCAAGTCGCTTAGCGGGTGGGGGGGAAGCTTTCTTT.

The chain employs TRBV5-5 and TRBJ2-7; tentative D call: TRBD1 (6 bases). The germline V and J ends were trimmed by 3 bases and 6 bases, with 19 bases remaining between them. Germline lookup yields CDR1 SGHKS and CDR2 YYEKEE (reference sequence). The CDR3 covers 15 residues. CDR3 bases: TGTGCCAGCAGCTATTTCCCCGGGACATCCAGCGAGCAGTACTTC. Translation: CASSYFPGTSSEQYF.

The CDR3 nucleotides read TGTGCCAGCAGCTTCGGACAGATCGCTAACTATGGCTACACCTTC. It is translated as CASSFGQIANYGYTF. The chain combines TRBV7-9 with TRBJ1-2, with a weak D call TRBD1 (6 bases). The V gene's germline CDR1 is SEHNR and CDR2 FQNEAQ (reference sequence). The CDR3 runs to 15 residues. Trimming removed 3 bases from V and 0 bases from J, with 11 bases in between.

The CDR3 spells CASSYNRAARGGELFF. The CDR3 coding sequence is TGTGCCAGCAGTTACAACAGGGCGGCGAGGGGGGGGGAGCTGTTTTTT. This chain joins TRBV6-5 and TRBJ2-2; D perhaps matches TRBD1 (6 bases). The CDR3 length is 16 residues. CDR1 MNHEY and CDR2 SVGAGI come from the germline V gene. Trimming pared 2 bases from V and 8 bases from J, leaving 18 bases between.

The V and J genes are TRBV9 and TRBJ2-3, with TRBD2 as a possible D gene (5 bases). The CDR3 spans 12 residues. Looked up from germline, CDR1 is SGDLS and CDR2 is YYNGEE. The V and J ends lost 2 bases and 8 bases respectively, with 9 bases between them. Written as DNA, the CDR3 is TGTGCCAGCAGCGTTCTCGAGGGTACGCAGTATTTT. Its translation: CASSVLEGTQYF.

This chain connects TRBV28 to TRBJ1-1, with D unresolved. Germline loops: CDR1 MDHEN, CDR2 SYDVKM. This CDR3 has 11 residues. V dropped 6 bases and J dropped 7 bases, with 9 bases sitting between them. The chain's CDR3 is CASRTIGEAFF. CDR3 coding DNA: TGTGCCAGCAGGACAATAGGTGAAGCTTTCTTT.

This clone came up a few times. This chain connects TRBV11-2 to TRBJ1-2; TRBD1 is a possible D gene (6 bases). CDR3 size: 14 residues. Deletions cut 0 bases from V and 2 bases from J, with 7 bases between. Germline V gives CDR1 SGHAT, CDR2 FQNNGV. CDR3 loop: CASSLDTGNYGYTF. CDR3 coding DNA: TGTGCCAGCAGCTTAGACACAGGGAACTATGGCTACACCTTC.

This clone was seen at least ten times. The same CDR3 arises from other DNA sequences in this sample as well. This rearrangement joins TRBV24-1 to TRBJ1-6; a possible D gene is TRBD1 (5 bases). The germline CDR1 and CDR2 sequences are KGHDR and SFDVKD. The germline V and J ends were trimmed by 9 bases and 2 bases, with 10 bases remaining between them. CDR3 length equals 14 residues. The CDR3 here is CATSSGAYNSPLHF. DNA for the CDR3: TGTGCCACCTCCTCGGGGGCCTATAATTCACCCCTCCACTTT.

The rearrangement links TRBV7-3 to TRBJ2-1; perhaps TRBD2 as D (7 bases). The V gene lost 1 base and the J gene lost 10 bases, with 23 bases spanning the gap. CDR1 and CDR2 (germline): SGHTA, FQGTGA. The CDR3 totals 17 residues. CDR3 in amino acids: CASSLRWGASGPQEQFF. As DNA, the CDR3 is TGTGCCAGCAGCTTAAGGTGGGGGGCTAGCGGTCCGCAGGAGCAGTTCTTC.

The chain couples TRBV7-9 to TRBJ1-4, with 9 nucleotides matching TRBD1. CDR3 length: 14 residues. Germline V CDR1 and CDR2: SEHNR, FQNEAQ (reference sequence). V trimming: 5 bases; J trimming: 8 bases; junction bases outside the gene matches: 6. The CDR3 bases are TGTGCCAGCAGCAACAGGGGGCGGCTCGAAAAACTGTTTTTT. The encoded protein is CASSNRGRLEKLFF.

The rearrangement uses TRBV29-1 and TRBJ2-3; unclear D gene. Germline assignment: CDR1 SQVTM and CDR2 ANQGSEA. V gave up 0 bases and J gave up 6 bases, with 4 bases separating them. The CDR3 totals 11 residues. In nucleotides, the CDR3 is TGCAGCGTTGAAGAAGCGGATACGCAGTATTTT. Translating gives CSVEEADTQYF.

CDR3 amino acids: CASSRQGENIQYF. DNA of the CDR3: TGTGCCAGCAGCCGACAGGGGGAAAACATTCAGTACTTC. The chain joins TRBV6-5 to TRBJ2-4, with 9 bases aligning to TRBD1. With 6 bases clipped from V and 5 bases from J, the junction kept 2 bases outside the gene matches. The CDR3 runs to 13 residues. Germline V CDR1 and CDR2: MNHEY, SVGAGI.

The chain joins TRBV6-2 or TRBV6-3 to TRBJ2-1, with TRBD2 matching 10 bases. The V and J ends lost 5 bases and 2 bases, in that order; junction bases with no gene match: 6. The CDR3 spans 16 residues. In germline, CDR1 is MNHEY, CDR2 SVGEGT. CDR3 amino acids: CASSPWTSGTYNEQFF. Here the CDR3 DNA reads TGTGCCAGCAGTCCCTGGACTAGCGGTACCTACAATGAGCAGTTCTTC.

The sample holds a few counts of this clone. This chain connects TRBV5-8 to TRBJ2-5; the D gene is possibly TRBD2 (5 bases). The V end lost 1 base, the J end lost 4 bases, and 11 bases lay between the germline ends. Germline CDR1 and CDR2: SGHTS and YDEGEE. The CDR3 consists of 14 residues. Here the CDR3 reads CASSLTGVVETQYF. CDR3 nucleotides: TGTGCCAGCAGCTTGACCGGGGTTGTAGAGACCCAGTACTTC.

J is TRBJ2-7 and V is TRBV5-4, with D possibly matching TRBD2 (5 bases). Deletions cut 0 bases from V and 5 bases from J, with 18 bases between. The CDR3 contains 16 residues. Germline values: CDR1 SGHNT, CDR2 YYREEE (reference sequence). The CDR3 nucleotides read TGTGCCAGCAGCTTGGTGTCTAGCTCCCCCTCAAACGAGCAGTACTTC. Its protein is CASSLVSSSPSNEQYF.

As to this clone: This sample also contains other DNA sequences that code for the same CDR3. Here the CDR3 DNA reads TGTGCCAGCTCACCAACAGGGGGCGCGTACGGGGCCAACGTCCTGACTTTC. It translates to CASSPTGGAYGANVLTF. This rearrangement joins TRBV18 to TRBJ2-6; the match to TRBD1 covers 9 bases. V dropped 2 bases and J dropped 4; count of bases not matched to a gene: 6. Germline V gives CDR1 KGHSH, CDR2 LQKENI. This CDR3 comprises 17 residues.

Here the CDR3 reads CASSLAGHRNSPLHF. DNA for the CDR3: TGTGCCAGCAGCTTAGCGGGACACCGTAATTCACCCCTCCACTTT. This sequence joins TRBV7-2 and TRBJ1-6; D might be TRBD1 (6 bases). The length of the CDR3 is 15 residues. CDR1 and CDR2 (germline): SGHTA, FQGNSA. V was cut by 0 bases and J by 6 bases, with 9 bases left in between.

This clone was counted a single time. The chain is built from TRBV5-1 and TRBJ2-5; tentative D call: TRBD2 (6 bases). CDR1 and CDR2 from the germline V gene are SGHRS and YFSETQ. The CDR3 has 13 amino acids. Trimming stripped 4 bases from V and 5 bases from J, with 12 bases between. In DNA form, the CDR3 reads TGCGCCAGCAGCAGCGCCCGGGGGGAGACCCAGTACTTC. Its translation is CASSSARGETQYF. The whole variable domain, remainder taken from reference TRBV5-1 and TRBJ2-5, is KAGVTQTPRYLIKTRGQQVTLSCSPISGHRSVSWYQQTPGQGLQFLFEYFSETQRNKGNFPGRFSGRQFSNSRSEMNVSTLELGDSALYLCASSSARGETQYFGPGTRLLVL.

The count of this clone is one. The chain carries TRBV7-3 and TRBJ2-1; 10 bases match TRBD2. Trimming cost V 4 bases and J 9 bases; bases outside gene matches: 9. Germline assignment: CDR1 SGHTA and CDR2 FQGTGA. CDR3 length equals 15 residues. The CDR3 loop is CASSSLAGAAREQFF. In nucleotides, the CDR3 is TGTGCCAGCAGCTCTCTAGCGGGGGCCGCGCGTGAGCAGTTCTTC.

The rearrangement uses TRBV2 and TRBJ2-1; D remains unclear. V lost 3 bases and J lost 7, with 10 bases in between. Germline V gene data show CDR1 as SNHLY and CDR2 as FYNNEI. The CDR3 sequence is 13 residues long. The CDR3 DNA reads TGTGCCAGCAGTGAGGAGACCGAGAATGAGCAGTTCTTC. It specifies CASSEETENEQFF. The full variable domain, rest sourced from reference TRBV2 and TRBJ2-1, is EPEVTQTPSHQVTQMGQEVILRCVPISNHLYFYWYRQILGQKVEFLVSFYNNEISEKSEIFDDQFSVERPDGSNFTLKIRSTKLEDSAMYFCASSEETENEQFFGPGTRLTVL.

This clone came up once. V is TRBV24-1 and J is TRBJ1-2; 7 bases map to TRBD1. The trim removed 4 bases at V and 12 bases at J, leaving 10 bases unmatched. CDR1 and CDR2 (germline): KGHDR, SFDVKD. The CDR3 consists of 13 residues. The CDR3 DNA sequence: TGTGCCACCAGTGACCCAAACAGGGGACAGCACACCTTC. As protein: CATSDPNRGQHTF.

The genes are TRBV7-2 and TRBJ2-1; TRBD2 matches at 7 bases. The CDR3 covers 13 residues. Germline CDR1 and CDR2: SGHTA and FQGNSA. The junction had 6 bases not matched to a gene; V was cut back by 6 bases and J by 7 bases. The CDR3 DNA is TGTGCCAGCAGTCTAGCGGAAAATAATGAGCAGTTCTTC. This gives the protein CASSLAENNEQFF. Full variable domain (missing parts from reference TRBV7-2 and TRBJ2-1): GAGVSQSPSNKVTEKGKDVELRCDPISGHTALYWYRQSLGQGLEFLIYFQGNSAPDKSGLPSDRFSAERTGGSVSTLTIQRTQQEDSAVYLCASSLAENNEQFFGPGTRLTVL.

J is TRBJ2-1 and V is TRBV28, with TRBD2 as a possible D gene (7 bases). Deletions cut 4 bases from V and 0 bases from J, with 13 bases between. This CDR3 region has 16 residues. The V gene's germline CDR1 is MDHEN and CDR2 SYDVKM. The CDR3 loop reads CASSSPGDYSYNEQFF. The CDR3 DNA reads as TGTGCCAGCAGTTCCCCAGGGGACTACTCCTACAATGAGCAGTTCTTC.

The rearrangement joins TRBV5-1 to TRBJ2-1, with TRBD2 matching 8 bases. There are 16 residues in the CDR3. J was trimmed by 6 bases and V by 5 bases; bases with no gene match: 13. The germline CDR1 and CDR2 sequences are SGHRS and YFSETQ. The CDR3: CASSFSGTGGFNEQFF. The CDR3 DNA is TGCGCCAGCAGTTTTAGCGGGACTGGGGGGTTCAATGAGCAGTTCTTC.

J is TRBJ2-1 and V is TRBV6-6; tentative D call: TRBD2 (5 bases). In germline, CDR1 is MNHNY, CDR2 SVGAGI (reference sequence). V lost 8 bases and J 1 base, leaving 15 bases between the germline ends. The CDR3 is 15 residues long. In DNA form, the CDR3 reads TGTGCCAGCGCAGTTAGTCTAGCTTCCTACAATGAGCAGTTCTTC. It translates to CASAVSLASYNEQFF.

The chain is built from TRBV4-2 and TRBJ2-3; TRBD2 aligns across 11 bases. This CDR3 contains 20 residues. Trimming removed 6 bases from V and 0 bases from J; junction bases left unmatched: 17. CDR1 and CDR2 (germline): LGHNA, YNFKEQ. CDR3 nucleotide sequence: TGTGCCAGCAGTCCCACGCCGGGACAGAGGACTAGCGGGAGCACAGATACGCAGTATTTT. Encoded protein: CASSPTPGQRTSGSTDTQYF.

This chain links TRBV28 with TRBJ2-2; 8 nucleotides align to TRBD2. The junction had 2 bases not matched to a gene; V was cut back by 8 bases and J by 6 bases. The CDR3 length is 12 residues. CDR1 and CDR2 (germline): MDHEN, SYDVKM. The CDR3 sequence: CASWREAGELFF. The CDR3 nucleotides are TGTGCCAGCTGGCGGGAGGCCGGGGAGCTGTTTTTT. The full variable domain, its missing parts supplied by reference TRBV28 and TRBJ2-2, is DVKVTQSSRYLVKRTGEKVFLECVQDMDHENMFWYRQDPGLGLRLIYFSYDVKMKEKGDIPEGYSVSREKKERFSLILESASTNQTSMYLCASWREAGELFFGEGSRLTVL.

This clone turned up a few times. CDR3 in DNA: TGTGCCAGCAGCGTAGGGGGGGTCTGGACAGATACGCAGTATTTT. This translates into CASSVGGVWTDTQYF. The V gene is TRBV9, the J gene TRBJ2-3; D is perhaps TRBD2 (6 bases). The V end was cut by 0 bases, the J end by 3 bases, with 11 bases between. Per the germline V gene, CDR1 is SGDLS and CDR2 is YYNGEE. The CDR3 totals 15 residues.

The chain is built from TRBV28 and TRBJ1-4; possible D gene TRBD1, 6 bases. The CDR3 has 15 amino acids. Deletions cut 10 bases from V and 5 bases from J, with 20 bases between. CDR1 MDHEN and CDR2 SYDVKM come from the germline V gene. In DNA form, the CDR3 reads TGTGCCACCTTTCTCCCGGGTACAGGGAATGAAAAACTGTTTTTT. This gives the protein CATFLPGTGNEKLFF. Filled out from reference TRBV28 and TRBJ1-4, the complete variable domain reads DVKVTQSSRYLVKRTGEKVFLECVQDMDHENMFWYRQDPGLGLRLIYFSYDVKMKEKGDIPEGYSVSREKKERFSLILESASTNQTSMYLCATFLPGTGNEKLFFGSGTQLSVL.

The chain joins TRBV2 to TRBJ1-1; weak D call: TRBD1 (6 bases). This CDR3 spans 13 amino acids. Per germline, CDR1 SNHLY and CDR2 FYNNEI. V dropped 3 bases and J dropped 2 bases, with 7 bases sitting between them. The DNA for the CDR3 is TGTGCCAGCAGTGAGGGGGCAAACACTGAAGCTTTCTTT. Its translation: CASSEGANTEAFF. The full variable domain, rest sourced from reference TRBV2 and TRBJ1-1, is EPEVTQTPSHQVTQMGQEVILRCVPISNHLYFYWYRQILGQKVEFLVSFYNNEISEKSEIFDDQFSVERPDGSNFTLKIRSTKLEDSAMYFCASSEGANTEAFFGQGTRLTVV.

The chain has TRBV29-1 and TRBJ2-1; possible D gene TRBD2, 6 bases. V dropped 4 bases and J dropped 5 bases, with 9 bases sitting between them. The V gene's germline CDR1 is SQVTM and CDR2 ANQGSEA. This CDR3 comprises 12 residues. The CDR3 region has the DNA TGCAGCGTTGCTCCGGGGGACAATGAGCAGTTCTTC. Translated: CSVAPGDNEQFF.

A remark on this clone: In the same sample, other DNA sequences code for this CDR3. The rearrangement joins TRBV28 to TRBJ1-5; D is unclear. The CDR3 has 13 amino acids. Germline CDR1 reads MDHEN; CDR2 reads SYDVKM. V dropped 5 bases and J dropped 4 bases, with 9 bases sitting between them. For the CDR3, the DNA is TGTGCCAGCAGTCGTCGAGGAAATCAGCCCCAGCATTTT. Translated, it gives CASSRRGNQPQHF.